This paragraph covers one T cell receptor beta chain sequence. After removal of 0 bases from V and 9 bases from J, the junction contained 3 bases not matched to a gene. The CDR3 is 14 residues long. The germline gives CDR1 SGHDT, CDR2 YYEEEE. The data were taken from a study of blood T cell repertoires in COVID-19. Libraries were prepared by immunoSEQ multiplex PCR; TCRdb keeps only in-frame clonotypes and omits some of them. The sample carries roughly 480,000 clones, 89% recorded once. This chain joins TRBV5-6 and TRBJ1-6; 7 bases match TRBD1. The sequencing input was peripheral blood. This receptor was obtained from a young man with COVID-19, enrolled during active disease. The CDR3 is CASSLVGTASPLHF. For the CDR3, the DNA is TGTGCCAGCAGCTTGGTGGGGACAGCTTCACCCCTCCACTTT.